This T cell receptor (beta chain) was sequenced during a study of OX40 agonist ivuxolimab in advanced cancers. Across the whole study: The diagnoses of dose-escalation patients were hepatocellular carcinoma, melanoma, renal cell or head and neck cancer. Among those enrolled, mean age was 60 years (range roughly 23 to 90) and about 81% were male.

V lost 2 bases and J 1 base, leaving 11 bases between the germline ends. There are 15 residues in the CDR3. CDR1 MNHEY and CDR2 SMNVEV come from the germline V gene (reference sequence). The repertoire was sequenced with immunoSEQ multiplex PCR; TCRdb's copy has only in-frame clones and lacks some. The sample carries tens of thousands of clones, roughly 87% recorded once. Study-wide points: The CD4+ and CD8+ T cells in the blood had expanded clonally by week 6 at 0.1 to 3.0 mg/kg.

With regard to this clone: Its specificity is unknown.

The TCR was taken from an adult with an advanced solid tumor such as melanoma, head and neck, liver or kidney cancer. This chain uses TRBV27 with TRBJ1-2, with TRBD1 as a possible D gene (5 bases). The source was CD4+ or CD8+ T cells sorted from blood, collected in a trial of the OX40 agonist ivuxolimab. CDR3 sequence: CASSLIGEVNYGYTF. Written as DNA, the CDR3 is TGTGCCAGCAGTTTAATAGGGGAGGTTAACTATGGCTACACCTTC.